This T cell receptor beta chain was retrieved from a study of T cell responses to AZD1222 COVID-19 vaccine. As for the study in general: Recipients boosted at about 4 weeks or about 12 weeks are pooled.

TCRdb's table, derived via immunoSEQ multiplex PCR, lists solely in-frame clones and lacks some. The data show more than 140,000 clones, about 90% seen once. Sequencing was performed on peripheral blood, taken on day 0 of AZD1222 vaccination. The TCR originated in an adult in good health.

CDR3 loop: CAAGRGSDTQYF. The CDR3 bases are TGTGCCGCAGGGAGGGGCTCAGATACGCAGTATTTT. This rearrangement joins TRBV28 to TRBJ2-3; 7 bases map to TRBD2. Germline CDR1 and CDR2: MDHEN and SYDVKM. V shed 11 bases, J shed 4 bases, and the junction held 6 bases outside the gene matches. CDR3 length: 12 amino acids. Looking up the rest from reference TRBV28 and TRBJ2-3 gives the full variable domain: DVKVTQSSRYLVKRTGEKVFLECVQDMDHENMFWYRQDPGLGLRLIYFSYDVKMKEKGDIPEGYSVSREKKERFSLILESASTNQTSMYLCAAGRGSDTQYFGPGTRLTVL.